This paragraph reports one T cell receptor beta chain. Generated by immunoSEQ multiplex PCR, the TCRdb table keeps only in-frame clones and is missing some. Here the sample spans about 280,000 clones, over 85% being singletons. Germline values: CDR1 MNHEY, CDR2 SMNVEV (reference sequence). J lost 5 bases, V lost 6 bases, and 6 bases had no gene match. There are 14 residues in the CDR3. Seattle participants joined during active infection and were tracked over time. This sample is drawn from a study of blood T cell repertoires in COVID-19. Turning to the study itself: Samples came from the United States, Italy and Spain, spanning acute and convalescent COVID-19.

Sequencing was done on a sample of peripheral blood. The rearrangement links TRBV27 to TRBJ1-5; 8 nucleotides agree with TRBD1. The sequence came from a woman in her twenties or thirties with COVID-19, enrolled during active disease. The CDR3 reads CASSAQGVHQPQHF. In DNA form, the CDR3 reads TGTGCCAGCAGCGCACAGGGGGTCCATCAGCCCCAGCATTTT.